This entry is about one TCR beta chain. V gave up 0 bases and J gave up 6 bases, with 10 bases separating them. CDR3 size: 14 residues. Germline V lookup: CDR1 SGHTS, CDR2 YDEGEE. The sample is drawn from a study of blood T cell repertoires in COVID-19. Study-level information: Sites in the United States, Italy and Spain provided acute and convalescent COVID-19 samples. The cDNA or gDNA used as material had been derived from T cells, B-cell-depleted T cells, or PBMCs.

Per the original methods: Nucleated cell counts were estimated from reference gene primer amplification. Data came from immunoSEQ multiplex PCR; TCRdb stores just in-frame clones and leaves some out. That table gives V, J and clone size, and the DNA gave D and trimming. The sample lists 65,000 to 85,000 clones, about 68% occurring once. The V gene is TRBV5-8, the J gene TRBJ1-5; D might be TRBD1 (6 bases). Input material: peripheral blood. The receptor was derived from a man aged 50-60 years with active or convalescent COVID-19. The CDR3 reads CASSLVQGSQPQHF. The CDR3 coding sequence is TGTGCCAGCAGCTTGGTGCAGGGGAGTCAGCCCCAGCATTTT.